This T cell receptor (beta chain) was recovered during a study of spatial heterogeneity in lung cancer. Study background: Raw reads showed each unique TCR and UMI combination turning up more than ten times on average.

In the library, each TCR cDNA molecule bore its own unique molecular identifier. Via MiXCR, TCRdb re-called the 5' RACE reads, giving one row per CDR3 protein. The sample holds tens of thousands of distinct CDR3 sequences, roughly 6.5% seen once. This clonotype was recorded a few times. The CDR3 contains 13 residues. Germline assignment: CDR1 SGHAT and CDR2 FQNNGV. The ends lost 4 bases at V and 7 bases at J; junction bases unmatched: 3. The time point: sample taken at primary tumor resection. 55 to 80 TRACERx patients with early, untreated non-small cell lung cancer donated samples. The chain joins TRBV11-2 to TRBJ2-3; 9 nucleotides agree with TRBD1. Here the sequenced sample was PBMCs, taken at surgery. This sequence originates from a female donor with early-stage non-small cell lung cancer. CDR3 sequence: CASSSDRGNTQYF. CDR3 DNA: TGTGCCAGCAGCTCGGACAGGGGAAATACGCAGTATTTT.